These 15 T cell receptor beta chains share one sample of origin, sequenced in a study of cytomegalovirus exposure and HLA in healthy donors. The PCR had 60 Vbeta and 13 Jbeta primers. Assay used: immunoSEQ multiplex PCR; TCRdb lists only in-frame clones, some missing. The table records 82,000 or so clones, 10% of them present only once. Sequenced sample: PBMCs. The receptors come from a man between 60 and 75 years old in good health and CMV-seropositive.

The V call is TRBV19, the J call TRBJ1-2; D gene unclear. Trimming removed 7 bases from V and 0 bases from J, with 12 bases in between. The CDR3 runs to 14 residues. Germline lookup yields CDR1 LNHDA and CDR2 SQIVND (reference sequence). CDR3 sequence: CASIPIGANYGYTF. The CDR3 coding sequence is TGTGCCAGTATCCCAATAGGAGCTAACTATGGCTACACCTTC.

This clone turned up a few times. The chain is built from TRBV5-1 and TRBJ2-4; 10 positions agree with TRBD2. From germline, CDR1 is SGHRS and CDR2 YFSETQ. The CDR3 covers 16 residues. V lost 5 bases and J lost 5; bases outside the gene matches: 10. The CDR3 coding sequence is TGCGCCAGCAGAATGGGAGTAGCGGGAGGACAAAACATTCAGTACTTC. Amino acid sequence: CASRMGVAGGQNIQYF.

V usage is TRBV7-9 and J usage is TRBJ1-2; D is unclear. Between the trimmed V and J ends, which lost 1 base and 5 bases, there was a span of 11 bases. Per the germline V gene, CDR1 is SEHNR and CDR2 is FQNEAQ (reference sequence). The CDR3 length is 14 residues. CDR3 sequence (DNA): TGTGCCAGCAGCTTAGGGGCAGAACCATATGGCTACACCTTC. This sequence encodes CASSLGAEPYGYTF.

This clone has more than one count but fewer than ten. This sequence joins TRBV30 and TRBJ1-2; TRBD1 aligns across 7 bases. The CDR3 length is 14 residues. Germline V gene lookup returns CDR1 GTSNPN and CDR2 SVGIG (reference sequence). J lost 5 bases, V lost 2 bases, and 8 bases had no gene match. This CDR3 reads CAWSLRTGGYGYTF. The CDR3 nucleotides read TGTGCCTGGAGTCTGAGGACAGGAGGATATGGCTACACCTTC.

The rearrangement links TRBV5-6 to TRBJ2-6, with D possibly matching TRBD2 (7 bases). Germline CDR1 reads SGHDT; CDR2 reads YYEEEE. The ends were cut back, 0 bases at V and 4 bases at J, with 17 bases in the middle. The CDR3 totals 18 residues. In nucleotides, the CDR3 is TGTGCCAGCAGCTTGGCGGGGGGCGGGGTAGTCGGGGCCAACGTCCTGACTTTC. It is translated as CASSLAGGGVVGANVLTF.

The rearrangement links TRBV2 to TRBJ2-7, with TRBD1 matching 7 bases. The CDR3 runs to 16 residues. Germline loops: CDR1 SNHLY, CDR2 FYNNEI. V trimming: 2 bases; J trimming: 4 bases; junction bases outside the gene matches: 11. This chain's CDR3 is CASSESPTGIGYEQYF. In DNA, the CDR3 is TGTGCCAGCAGTGAATCCCCGACAGGGATCGGTTACGAGCAGTACTTC.

This clone was detected a few times. The rearrangement uses TRBV7-8 and TRBJ1-1; D remains unclear. Trimming left V 0 bases short and J 5 bases short, with 10 bases between. Germline CDR1 is SGHVS and CDR2 is FQNEAQ. There are 14 residues in the CDR3. CDR3 sequence (DNA): TGTGCCAGCAGCTTAGCGGAGGGTCGGACTGAAGCTTTCTTT. Residues: CASSLAEGRTEAFF.

The rearrangement joins TRBV28 to TRBJ2-7; 7 positions match TRBD1. The germline V gene has CDR1 MDHEN and CDR2 SYDVKM. Trimming cost V 11 bases and J 5 bases; bases outside gene matches: 12. The CDR3 loop spans 13 amino acids. This CDR3 is CALNSGGTNEQYF. In nucleotides, the CDR3 is TGTGCCCTAAACTCAGGGGGTACTAACGAGCAGTACTTC.

This clone was counted a few times. The sample has other DNA sequences that encode this CDR3 too. This chain uses TRBV7-3 with TRBJ2-1; 12 bases fit TRBD2. Germline V gives CDR1 SGHTA, CDR2 FQGTGA. The CDR3 is 15 residues long. Trimming cost V 4 bases and J 4 bases; bases outside gene matches: 2. CDR3 nucleotide sequence: TGTGCCAGCAGCTCCGGGACTAGCGGGTACAATGAGCAGTTCTTC. This translates into CASSSGTSGYNEQFF.

This clone has a handful of counts. The chain employs TRBV30 and TRBJ2-3, with 11 bases aligning to TRBD2. Germline CDR1 is GTSNPN and CDR2 is SVGIG (reference sequence). The CDR3 totals 15 residues. The ends lost 2 bases at V and 6 bases at J; junction bases unmatched: 7. CDR3 nucleotide sequence: TGTGCCTGGAGTCGACTAGCGGGGCCGTCGGATACGCAGTATTTT. It specifies CAWSRLAGPSDTQYF.

The chain has TRBV19 and TRBJ2-6; no clear D gene. The germline V gene has CDR1 LNHDA and CDR2 SQIVND (reference sequence). The CDR3 totals 14 residues. Trimming pared 5 bases from V and 2 bases from J, leaving 7 bases between. The CDR3 sequence is CASSRSTGANVLTF. As DNA, the CDR3 is TGTGCCAGTAGTCGGAGTACTGGGGCCAACGTCCTGACTTTC.

This clone was counted between two and nine times. CDR3 sequence: CASSLRDSSYNEQFF. In nucleotides, the CDR3 is TGTGCCAGCAGCTTACGGGACAGCTCCTACAATGAGCAGTTCTTC. The chain is built from TRBV7-9 and TRBJ2-1, with 7 bases aligning to TRBD1. CDR1 is SEHNR and CDR2 is FQNEAQ in the germline V gene (reference sequence). The CDR3 loop spans 15 amino acids. The V and J ends lost 2 bases and 0 bases, in that order; junction bases with no gene match: 1.

This clone was counted ten times or more. V is TRBV29-1 and J is TRBJ2-2; 7 positions match TRBD1. The V gene's germline CDR1 is SQVTM and CDR2 ANQGSEA. The V and J ends lost 6 bases and 0 bases, in that order; junction bases with no gene match: 7. The CDR3 has 15 amino acids. The CDR3 nucleotides are TGCAGCGTCCTAGATGGGACAGCGAACACCGGGGAGCTGTTTTTT. This gives the protein CSVLDGTANTGELFF.

This clone has a handful of counts. The V call is TRBV27, the J call TRBJ2-7, with 12 nucleotides matching TRBD2. Per the germline V gene, CDR1 is MNHEY and CDR2 is SMNVEV (reference sequence). This CDR3 has 19 residues. V shed 3 bases, J shed 1 base, and the junction held 13 bases outside the gene matches. CDR3 protein: CASSFWDGGTSGFSYEQYF. CDR3 bases: TGTGCCAGCAGTTTTTGGGACGGCGGGACTAGCGGGTTTTCCTACGAGCAGTACTTC.

The chain links TRBV28 to TRBJ1-5; TRBD1 matches 9 bases. The germline V gene encodes CDR1 MDHEN and CDR2 SYDVKM. V shed 1 base and J 7 bases; nucleotides not matched to a gene: 8. The CDR3 totals 16 residues. The CDR3 here is CASSLLTGGRSQPQHF. The CDR3 DNA reads as TGTGCCAGCAGTTTATTAACAGGGGGCAGAAGCCAGCCCCAGCATTTT.